The present TCR beta chain was sequenced within a study of blood T cells in healthy people across ages. Broader study findings: Diversity of TCR beta correlated strongly with naive T cell percentage.

Remarks on this clonotype: Its target is unknown.

Looked up from germline, CDR1 is LGHNA and CDR2 is YNFKEQ. The CDR3 is 15 amino acids. V dropped 0 bases and J dropped 2 bases, with 9 bases sitting between them. Alongside a J-beta primer mix, a sample-barcoded 5' primer served in a second PCR lasting roughly 7 to 11 cycles. A template-switch adaptor containing 12 random nucleotides labeled each cDNA molecule. TCRdb re-called the 5' RACE reads with MiXCR, one entry per CDR3 protein. This table has roughly 680,000 distinct CDR3 sequences, 52% appearing once. The sample was blood. The TCR was taken from a woman of 80 years or more in good health. The rearrangement links TRBV4-2 to TRBJ2-3; D may be TRBD1 (6 bases). For the CDR3, the DNA is TGTGCCAGCAGCCAAGAACAGGGATACACAGATACGCAGTATTTT. This translates into CASSQEQGYTDTQYF.